The present TCR beta chain was sequenced within a study of T-cell reconstitution after alpha-beta-depleted transplantation in children. Trimming stripped 5 bases from V and 2 bases from J, with 19 bases between. Germline loops: CDR1 MNHEY, CDR2 SVGAGI. The CDR3 is 16 residues long. The table lists this clonotype with many counts. Construction of the TCRbeta library involved unique molecular identifiers. MiXCR, applied by TCRdb to the PCR reads, yields one record per CDR3 protein. This sample has some 240,000 distinct CDR3 sequences, with 9.7% found just once. This sequence originates from a human donor who donated a stem cell graft to a child with SCID. This sample comprised PBMCs from the stem cell graft donor, obtained from the stem cell graft. This chain connects TRBV6-5 to TRBJ2-7; D might be TRBD1 (6 bases). The CDR3 here is CASSRTAVELPYEQYF. CDR3 bases: TGTGCCAGCAGTCGGACAGCCGTTGAATTACCCTACGAGCAGTACTTC.